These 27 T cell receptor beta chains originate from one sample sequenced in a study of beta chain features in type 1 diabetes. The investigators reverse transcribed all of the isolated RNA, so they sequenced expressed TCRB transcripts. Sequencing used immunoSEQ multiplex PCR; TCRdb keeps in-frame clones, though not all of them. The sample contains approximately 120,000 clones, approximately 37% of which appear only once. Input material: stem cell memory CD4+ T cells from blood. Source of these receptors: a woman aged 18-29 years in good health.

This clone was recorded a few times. The CDR3 is CASSPTTQFSTGGYTF. CDR3 DNA: TGTGCCAGCTCACCCACTACCCAATTTTCGACGGGTGGCTACACCTTC. The chain employs TRBV18 and TRBJ1-2; D not resolved. The germline gives CDR1 KGHSH, CDR2 LQKENI. V lost 3 bases, J lost 7 bases, and 21 bases lay in between. This CDR3 has 16 amino acids. The full variable domain, with the rest looked up from reference TRBV18 and TRBJ1-2, is NAGVMQNPRHLVRRRGQEARLRCSPMKGHSHVYWYRQLPEEGLKFMVYLQKENIIDESGMPKERFSAEFPKEGPSILRIQQVVRGDSAAYFCASSPTTQFSTGGYTFGSGTRLTVV.

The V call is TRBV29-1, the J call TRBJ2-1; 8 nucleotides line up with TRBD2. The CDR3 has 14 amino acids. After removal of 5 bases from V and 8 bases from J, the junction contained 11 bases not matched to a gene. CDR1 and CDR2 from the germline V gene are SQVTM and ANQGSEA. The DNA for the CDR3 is TGCAGCGTTTTTGGCGGGAGGTTCGCTGATGAGCAGTTCTTC. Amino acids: CSVFGGRFADEQFF.

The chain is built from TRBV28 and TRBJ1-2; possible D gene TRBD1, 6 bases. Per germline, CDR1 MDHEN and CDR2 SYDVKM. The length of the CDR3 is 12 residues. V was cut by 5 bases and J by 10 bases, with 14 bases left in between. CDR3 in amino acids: CASSIPTGYYTF. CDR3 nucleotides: TGTGCCAGCAGTATTCCGACAGGCTACTACACCTTC.

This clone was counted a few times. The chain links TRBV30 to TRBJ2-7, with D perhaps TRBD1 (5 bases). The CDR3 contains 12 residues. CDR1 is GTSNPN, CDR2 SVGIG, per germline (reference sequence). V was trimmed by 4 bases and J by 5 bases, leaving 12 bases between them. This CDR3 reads CAWTDKSDEQYF. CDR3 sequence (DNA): TGTGCCTGGACGGACAAAAGCGACGAGCAGTACTTC.

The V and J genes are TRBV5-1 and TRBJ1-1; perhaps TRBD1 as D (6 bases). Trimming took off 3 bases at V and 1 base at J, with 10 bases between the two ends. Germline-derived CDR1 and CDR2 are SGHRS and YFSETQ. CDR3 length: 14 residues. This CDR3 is CASSSQGWNTEAFF. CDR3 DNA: TGCGCCAGCAGCTCACAGGGTTGGAACACTGAAGCTTTCTTT.

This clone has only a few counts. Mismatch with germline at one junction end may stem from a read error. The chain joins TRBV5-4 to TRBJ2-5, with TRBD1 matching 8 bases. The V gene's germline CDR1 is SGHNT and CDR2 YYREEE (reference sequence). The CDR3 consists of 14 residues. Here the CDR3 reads CASSLPGHSDRANF. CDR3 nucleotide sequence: TGTGCCAGCAGCTTGCCAGGACACTCGGACAGGGCGAACTTC.

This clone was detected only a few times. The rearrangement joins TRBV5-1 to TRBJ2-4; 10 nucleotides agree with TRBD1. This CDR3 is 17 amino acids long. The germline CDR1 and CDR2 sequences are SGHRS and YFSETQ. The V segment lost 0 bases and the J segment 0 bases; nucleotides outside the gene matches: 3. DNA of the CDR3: TGCGCCAGCAGCTTGGCCGGGACAGGGGTAGCCAAAAACATTCAGTACTTC. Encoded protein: CASSLAGTGVAKNIQYF.

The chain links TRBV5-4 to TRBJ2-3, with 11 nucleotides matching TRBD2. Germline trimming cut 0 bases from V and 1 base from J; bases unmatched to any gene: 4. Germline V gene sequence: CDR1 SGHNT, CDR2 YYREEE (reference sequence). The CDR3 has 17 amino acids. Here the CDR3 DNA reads TGTGCCAGCAGCTTGGCGAGACTAGCGGGACGCACAGATACGCAGTATTTT. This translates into CASSLARLAGRTDTQYF.

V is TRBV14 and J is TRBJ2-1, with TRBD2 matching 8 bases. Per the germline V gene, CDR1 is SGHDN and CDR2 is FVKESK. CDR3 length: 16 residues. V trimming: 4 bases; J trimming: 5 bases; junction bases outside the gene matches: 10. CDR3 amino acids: CASSRGSGTQNNEQFF. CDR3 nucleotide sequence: TGTGCCAGCAGCCGCGGTAGCGGGACCCAAAACAATGAGCAGTTCTTC.

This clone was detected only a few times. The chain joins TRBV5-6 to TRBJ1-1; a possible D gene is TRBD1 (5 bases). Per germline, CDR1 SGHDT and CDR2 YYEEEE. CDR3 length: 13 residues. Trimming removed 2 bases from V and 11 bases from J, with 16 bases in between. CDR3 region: CASSLGQGLWAFF. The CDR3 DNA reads TGTGCCAGCAGCTTAGGGCAGGGCCTTTGGGCTTTCTTT.

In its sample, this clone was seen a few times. This CDR3 reads CASSPGTSGSTQFF. As DNA, the CDR3 is TGTGCCAGCAGCCCGGGGACTAGCGGGAGTACTCAGTTCTTC. This sequence joins TRBV7-2 and TRBJ2-1; 14 nucleotides line up with TRBD2. Germline CDR1 SGHTA, CDR2 FQGNSA. The CDR3 has 14 residues. The J segment lost 13 bases and the V segment lost 5 bases, leaving 7 bases of the junction unmatched.

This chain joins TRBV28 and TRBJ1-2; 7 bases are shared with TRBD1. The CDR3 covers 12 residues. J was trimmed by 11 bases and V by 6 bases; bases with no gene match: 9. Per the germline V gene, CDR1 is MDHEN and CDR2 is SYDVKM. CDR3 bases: TGTGCCAGCAGAGGAAGGGGGCGCGGATACACCTTC. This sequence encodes CASRGRGRGYTF.

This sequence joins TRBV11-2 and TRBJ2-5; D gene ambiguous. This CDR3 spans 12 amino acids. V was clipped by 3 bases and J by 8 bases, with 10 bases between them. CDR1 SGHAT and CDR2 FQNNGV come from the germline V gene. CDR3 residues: CASSFQASTQYF. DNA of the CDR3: TGTGCCAGCAGCTTTCAGGCCTCCACCCAGTACTTC. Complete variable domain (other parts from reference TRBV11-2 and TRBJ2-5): EAGVAQSPRYKIIEKRQSVAFWCNPISGHATLYWYQQILGQGPKLLIQFQNNGVVDDSQLPKDRFSAERLKGVDSTLKIQPAKLEDSAVYLCASSFQASTQYFGPGTRLLVL.

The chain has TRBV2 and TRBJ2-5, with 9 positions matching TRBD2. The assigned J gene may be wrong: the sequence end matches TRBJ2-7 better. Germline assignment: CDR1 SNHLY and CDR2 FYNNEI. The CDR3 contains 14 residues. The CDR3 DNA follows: TGTGCCAGCAGGACTAGCGGACCTGCCTACGAGCAGTACTTC. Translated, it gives CASRTSGPAYEQYF.

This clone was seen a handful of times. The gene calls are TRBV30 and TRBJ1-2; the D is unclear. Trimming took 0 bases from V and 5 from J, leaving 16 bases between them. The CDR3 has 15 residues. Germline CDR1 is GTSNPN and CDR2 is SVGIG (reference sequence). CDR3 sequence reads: CAWSVQHIPGYGYTF. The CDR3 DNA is TGTGCCTGGAGTGTACAGCACATCCCGGGGTATGGCTACACCTTC. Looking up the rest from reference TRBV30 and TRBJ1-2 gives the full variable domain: SQTIHQWPATLVQPVGSPLSLECTVEGTSNPNLYWYRQAAGRGLQLLFYSVGIGQISSEVPQNLSASRPQDRQFILSSKKLLLSDSGFYLCAWSVQHIPGYGYTFGSGTRLTVV.

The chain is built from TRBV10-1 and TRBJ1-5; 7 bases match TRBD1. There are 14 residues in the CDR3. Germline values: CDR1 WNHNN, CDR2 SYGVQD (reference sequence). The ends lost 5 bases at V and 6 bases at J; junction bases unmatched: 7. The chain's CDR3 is CASSHDRVGQPQHF. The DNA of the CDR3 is TGCGCCAGCAGTCACGACAGGGTTGGTCAGCCCCAGCATTTT.

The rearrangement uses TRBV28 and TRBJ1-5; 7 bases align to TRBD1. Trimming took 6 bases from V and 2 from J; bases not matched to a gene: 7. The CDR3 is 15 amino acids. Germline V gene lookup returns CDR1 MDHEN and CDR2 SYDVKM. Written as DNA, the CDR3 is TGTGCCAGCAGGAGAGGACAGGTTGGCAATCAGCCCCAGCATTTT. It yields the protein CASRRGQVGNQPQHF. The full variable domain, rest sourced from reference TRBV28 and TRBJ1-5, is DVKVTQSSRYLVKRTGEKVFLECVQDMDHENMFWYRQDPGLGLRLIYFSYDVKMKEKGDIPEGYSVSREKKERFSLILESASTNQTSMYLCASRRGQVGNQPQHFGDGTRLSIL.

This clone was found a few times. DNA for the CDR3: TGCGCCAGCAGCCAAGTCGGGTTGGGCAAAAACATTCAGTACTTC. Translation gives CASSQVGLGKNIQYF. The chain uses TRBV4-1 and TRBJ2-4; D is uncertain. CDR1 is MGHRA, CDR2 YSYEKL, per germline. V was cut by 1 base and J by 3 bases, with 10 bases left in between. The CDR3 sequence is 15 residues long.

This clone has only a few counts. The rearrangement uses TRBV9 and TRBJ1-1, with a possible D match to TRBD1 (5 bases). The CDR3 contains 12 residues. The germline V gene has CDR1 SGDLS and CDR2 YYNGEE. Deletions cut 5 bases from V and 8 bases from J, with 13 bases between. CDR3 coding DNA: TGTGCCAGCAGTCGGGGGGTTGGGGAAGCTTTCTTT. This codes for CASSRGVGEAFF.

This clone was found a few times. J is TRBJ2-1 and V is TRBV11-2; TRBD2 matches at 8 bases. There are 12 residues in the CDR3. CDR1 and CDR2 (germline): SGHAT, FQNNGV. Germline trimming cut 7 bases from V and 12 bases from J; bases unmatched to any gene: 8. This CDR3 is CASTLWLAGQFF. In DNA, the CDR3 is TGTGCCAGCACGCTTTGGCTAGCGGGGCAGTTCTTC.

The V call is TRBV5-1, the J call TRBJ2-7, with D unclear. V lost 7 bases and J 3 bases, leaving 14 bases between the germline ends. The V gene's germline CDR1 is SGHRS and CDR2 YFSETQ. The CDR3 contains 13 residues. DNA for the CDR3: TGCGCCAGCTCCCGGTCACGCCGCTACGAGCAGTACTTC. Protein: CASSRSRRYEQYF.

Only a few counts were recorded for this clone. CDR3 sequence: CASTRFAGGNTIYF. CDR3 bases: TGTGCCAGCACTCGTTTCGCCGGGGGAAACACCATATATTTT. The chain joins TRBV28 to TRBJ1-3; D unresolved. V was clipped by 7 bases and J by 4 bases, with 14 bases between them. The CDR3 is 14 residues long. Germline V gives CDR1 MDHEN, CDR2 SYDVKM.

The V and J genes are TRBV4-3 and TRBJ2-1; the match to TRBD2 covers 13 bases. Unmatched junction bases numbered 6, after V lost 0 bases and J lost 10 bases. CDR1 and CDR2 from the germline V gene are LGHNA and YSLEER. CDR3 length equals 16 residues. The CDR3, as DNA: TGCGCCAGCAGCCAAGATTGGACTAGCGGGAGACCGGAGCAGTTCTTC. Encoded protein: CASSQDWTSGRPEQFF.

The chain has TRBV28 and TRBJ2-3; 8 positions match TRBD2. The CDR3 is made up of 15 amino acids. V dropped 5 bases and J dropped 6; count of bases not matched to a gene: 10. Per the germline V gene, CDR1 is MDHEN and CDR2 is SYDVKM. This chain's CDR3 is CASSPWTSLTDTQYF. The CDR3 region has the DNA TGTGCCAGCAGTCCATGGACTAGCCTCACGGATACGCAGTATTTT. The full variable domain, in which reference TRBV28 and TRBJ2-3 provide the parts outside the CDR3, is DVKVTQSSRYLVKRTGEKVFLECVQDMDHENMFWYRQDPGLGLRLIYFSYDVKMKEKGDIPEGYSVSREKKERFSLILESASTNQTSMYLCASSPWTSLTDTQYFGPGTRLTVL.

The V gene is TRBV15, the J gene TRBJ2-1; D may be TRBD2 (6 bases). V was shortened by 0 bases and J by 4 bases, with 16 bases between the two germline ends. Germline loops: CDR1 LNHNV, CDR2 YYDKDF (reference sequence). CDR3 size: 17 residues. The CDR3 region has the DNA TGTGCCACCAGCAGAGATTGGGGGTCCGCGGGGTACAATGAGCAGTTCTTC. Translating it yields CATSRDWGSAGYNEQFF.

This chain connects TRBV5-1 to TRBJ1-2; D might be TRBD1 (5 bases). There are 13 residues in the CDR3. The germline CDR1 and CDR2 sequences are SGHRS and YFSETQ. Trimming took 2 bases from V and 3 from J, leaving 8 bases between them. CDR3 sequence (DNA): TGCGCCAGCAGCTTCGGACACGACTATGGCTACACCTTC. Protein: CASSFGHDYGYTF.

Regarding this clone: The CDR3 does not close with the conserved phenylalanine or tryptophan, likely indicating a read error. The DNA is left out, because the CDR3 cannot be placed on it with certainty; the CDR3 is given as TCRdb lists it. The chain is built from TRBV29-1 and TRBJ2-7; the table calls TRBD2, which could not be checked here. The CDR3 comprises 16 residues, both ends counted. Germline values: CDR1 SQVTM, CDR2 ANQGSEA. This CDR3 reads CSVEDQSEAPAGTTTP.